These 3 T cell receptor beta chains originate from one sample sequenced in a study of a mutant IDH1 vaccine in newly diagnosed glioma. The time point denotes: week 23, last vaccination. Mutant IDH1 20-mer peptide, at 300 ug, made up each vaccine dose, with topical imiquimod. These receptors have no known antigen. Libraries were prepared by immunoSEQ multiplex PCR; TCRdb keeps only in-frame clonotypes and omits some of them. In the table there are around 76,000 clones, about 85% of which are singletons. Source: PBMCs, taken from a glioma patient whose treatment included an IDH1 peptide vaccine. The receptor source for this set is a woman aged 45-65 years with glioma.

This clone was seen a single time. The chain recombines TRBV9 with TRBJ2-1; 7 nucleotides align to TRBD2. Trimming took 3 bases from V and 0 from J; bases not matched to a gene: 6. This CDR3 has 16 amino acids. The germline V gene encodes CDR1 SGDLS and CDR2 YYNGEE. DNA of the CDR3: TGTGCCAGCAGCGGATTAGCGGGTAGCTCCTACAATGAGCAGTTCTTC. Protein product: CASSGLAGSSYNEQFF.

This clone was found once. The chain combines TRBV30 with TRBJ2-6; TRBD2 matches 9 bases. Germline CDR1 is GTSNPN and CDR2 is SVGIG (reference sequence). J was trimmed by 0 bases and V by 5 bases; bases with no gene match: 5. The CDR3 extends over 16 amino acids. DNA for the CDR3: TGTGCCTGGGCGGGGGGGGAGGGCTCTGGGGCCAACGTCCTGACTTTC. This encodes CAWAGGEGSGANVLTF. The full variable domain, in which reference TRBV30 and TRBJ2-6 provide the parts outside the CDR3, is SQTIHQWPATLVQPVGSPLSLECTVEGTSNPNLYWYRQAAGRGLQLLFYSVGIGQISSEVPQNLSASRPQDRQFILSSKKLLLSDSGFYLCAWAGGEGSGANVLTFGAGSRLTVL.

This chain connects TRBV5-1 to TRBJ2-1; D possibly corresponds to TRBD2 (5 bases). The V gene lost 1 base and the J gene lost 9 bases, with 14 bases spanning the gap. The CDR3 is 14 residues long. The germline CDR1 and CDR2 sequences are SGHRS and YFSETQ. CDR3 DNA: TGCGCCAGCAGCTTGCCAACTAGTGTAAGTGAGCAGTTCTTC. Translation gives CASSLPTSVSEQFF.